The 30 T cell receptor beta chains in this list originate from one sample, sequenced in a study of T cells after yellow fever vaccination. One entry per CDR3 protein, called by TCRdb with MiXCR from the 5' RACE reads. The repertoire has under 550,000 distinct CDR3 sequences, 21% of them found once; the top ten carry around 17%. The sequences come from PBMCs, collected 21 days after the first yellow fever vaccination. These receptors were collected from a man aged 18 to 29 who received the YFV17D yellow fever vaccine.

The chain carries TRBV7-2 and TRBJ2-5; 11 positions agree with TRBD2. The V and J ends lost 5 bases and 2 bases, in that order; junction bases with no gene match: 4. Germline lookup yields CDR1 SGHTA and CDR2 FQGNSA. The CDR3 runs to 15 residues. The CDR3 sequence is CASSARLAGQETQYF. The DNA for the CDR3 is TGTGCCAGCAGCGCCCGACTAGCGGGGCAAGAGACCCAGTACTTC.

This clonotype turned up a few times. The chain links TRBV5-6 to TRBJ2-3; 12 bases are a match to TRBD2. Germline CDR1 SGHDT, CDR2 YYEEEE. The CDR3 is made up of 17 amino acids. V lost 0 bases, J lost 2 bases, and 4 bases stayed unmatched. CDR3 amino acids: CASSLGLAGALTDTQYF. The CDR3, as DNA: TGTGCCAGCAGCTTGGGACTAGCGGGGGCCCTCACAGATACGCAGTATTTT.

This clonotype was picked up many times. The J gene is TRBJ1-2, the V gene TRBV4-2; D is perhaps TRBD1 (6 bases). The CDR3 covers 14 residues. From germline, CDR1 is LGHNA and CDR2 YNFKEQ. V shed 1 base and J shed 6 bases, with 12 bases lying between them. CDR3 loop: CASSQGSGGNGYTF. CDR3 nucleotide sequence: TGTGCCAGCAGCCAAGGTTCGGGGGGCAATGGCTACACCTTC.

V is TRBV19 and J is TRBJ2-1, with 9 bases lining up with TRBD1. The CDR3 loop spans 14 amino acids. Germline CDR1 reads LNHDA; CDR2 reads SQIVND (reference sequence). The ends lost 7 bases at V and 2 bases at J; junction bases unmatched: 3. This chain's CDR3 is CASNDRGAYNEQFF. The CDR3 nucleotides read TGTGCCAGTAACGACAGGGGGGCCTACAATGAGCAGTTCTTC.

This clonotype appeared a few times. The rearrangement links TRBV20-1 to TRBJ1-1; TRBD1 agrees at 8 bases. CDR3 length: 14 residues. Per the germline V gene, CDR1 is DFQATT and CDR2 is SNEGSKA (reference sequence). V was pared by 3 bases and J by 4 bases, with 7 bases of the junction left unmatched. The CDR3 loop is CSARKQGETTEAFF. The CDR3 region has the DNA TGCAGTGCTAGGAAACAGGGGGAAACCACTGAAGCTTTCTTT.

The chain employs TRBV6-5 and TRBJ1-6, with D uncertain. CDR3 length equals 16 residues. Trimming left V 4 bases short and J 5 bases short, with 15 bases between. Germline V gene lookup returns CDR1 MNHEY and CDR2 SVGAGI. The CDR3 DNA sequence: TGTGCCAGCAGTTCCCACTCGCCGGGAAATAATTCACCCCTCCACTTT. Protein: CASSSHSPGNNSPLHF.

This clonotype was seen a few times. This sequence joins TRBV4-3 and TRBJ1-4; maybe TRBD1 (6 bases). The V gene's germline CDR1 is LGHNA and CDR2 YSLEER. The length of the CDR3 is 15 residues. V was clipped by 5 bases and J by 4 bases, with 14 bases between them. The CDR3 coding sequence is TGCGCCAGCAGCGCTGGGGGCTCGGGTAATGAAAAACTGTTTTTT. Amino acid sequence: CASSAGGSGNEKLFF.

The chain combines TRBV5-1 with TRBJ2-1; a weak D match, TRBD1 (5 bases). The CDR3 sequence is 15 residues long. V was trimmed by 2 bases and J by 2 bases, leaving 11 bases between them. Germline V CDR1 and CDR2: SGHRS, YFSETQ. CDR3 amino acids: CASSLKDTTYNEQFF. The CDR3 DNA sequence: TGCGCCAGCAGCTTAAAGGACACTACCTACAATGAGCAGTTCTTC. The full variable domain, rest sourced from reference TRBV5-1 and TRBJ2-1, is KAGVTQTPRYLIKTRGQQVTLSCSPISGHRSVSWYQQTPGQGLQFLFEYFSETQRNKGNFPGRFSGRQFSNSRSEMNVSTLELGDSALYLCASSLKDTTYNEQFFGPGTRLTVL.

The chain couples TRBV7-7 to TRBJ2-5; a weak D match, TRBD2 (6 bases). Trimming stripped 1 base from V and 3 bases from J, with 21 bases between. In germline, CDR1 is SSHAT, CDR2 FNYEAQ (reference sequence). The CDR3 is made up of 18 amino acids. In DNA form, the CDR3 reads TGTGCCAGCAGCTTAGGGATAACCGCCGCGGGGTTGGAAGAGACCCAGTACTTC. It is translated as CASSLGITAAGLEETQYF.

The table lists this clonotype with a few counts. The rearrangement joins TRBV27 to TRBJ1-4, with D possibly TRBD1 on 6 matching bases. Trimming removed 2 bases from V and 7 bases from J, with 20 bases in between. The CDR3 runs 17 residues. The V gene's germline CDR1 is MNHEY and CDR2 SMNVEV (reference sequence). CDR3 sequence reads: CASSLVWGAHFGEKLFF. For the CDR3, the DNA is TGTGCCAGCAGTTTAGTTTGGGGGGCGCATTTCGGTGAAAAACTGTTTTTT.

This clonotype was counted only a few times. The CDR3 nucleotides read TGTGCCAGCAGTTATGGGACAGCAACTGAAGCTTTCTTT. Translated, it gives CASSYGTATEAFF. The V call is TRBV6-5, the J call TRBJ1-1, with 7 bases aligning to TRBD1. J gave up 5 bases and V 3 bases, and 3 bases lay outside the gene matches. The CDR3 extends over 13 amino acids. Germline CDR1 MNHEY, CDR2 SVGAGI.

This clonotype was observed a handful of times. The chain combines TRBV28 with TRBJ2-3, with 7 positions matching TRBD2. CDR3 size: 14 residues. V was pared by 8 bases and J by 6 bases, with 11 bases of the junction left unmatched. Germline V CDR1 and CDR2: MDHEN, SYDVKM. The CDR3 bases are TGTGCCAGCCGCCCAGGGAGGGCCGTGGATACGCAGTATTTT. Translated: CASRPGRAVDTQYF.

This clonotype was seen a single time. CDR3 bases: TGTGCCAGCAGCTCGGGACTAGCGTTCACAGATACGCAGTATTTT. Protein product: CASSSGLAFTDTQYF. The chain recombines TRBV5-6 with TRBJ2-3, with 10 nucleotides matching TRBD2. J lost 2 bases, V lost 3 bases, and 3 bases had no gene match. From germline, CDR1 is SGHDT and CDR2 YYEEEE. This CDR3 contains 15 residues.

This clonotype has just a few counts. This rearrangement joins TRBV1 to TRBJ2-3. TRBV1 has pseudogene status. The CDR3 covers 13 residues. The CDR3 is CTSSQDPPHPRYF. The CDR3 nucleotides read TGCACCAGCAGCCAAGATCCACCCCATCCGCGGTATTTT.

This clonotype was seen a few times. The CDR3 DNA sequence: TGCAGCGTTGAAGGGGTCACGGGAGAGACCCAGTACTTC. It specifies CSVEGVTGETQYF. This chain links TRBV29-1 with TRBJ2-5; D uncertain. This CDR3 is built from 13 residues. The germline V and J ends were trimmed by 1 base and 4 bases, with 10 bases remaining between them. Germline loops: CDR1 SQVTM, CDR2 ANQGSEA.

The V call is TRBV19, the J call TRBJ2-6; D gene ambiguous. The germline gives CDR1 LNHDA, CDR2 SQIVND (reference sequence). This CDR3 spans 14 amino acids. V was pared by 7 bases and J by 0 bases, with 7 bases between. The CDR3 nucleotides are TGTGCCAGTAAGGCAAGCTCTGGGGCCAACGTCCTGACTTTC. This codes for CASKASSGANVLTF.

V gene TRBV10-2 combines with J gene TRBJ1-1, with a tentative D call TRBD1 (6 bases). CDR1 and CDR2 from the germline V gene are WSHSY and SAAADI. The CDR3 runs to 15 residues. Deletions cut 5 bases from V and 1 base from J, with 14 bases between. CDR3 protein: CASSPRGQKNTEAFF. The CDR3 region has the DNA TGCGCCAGCAGTCCCAGGGGACAAAAGAACACTGAAGCTTTCTTT.

This clonotype is a singleton in its sample. This chain connects TRBV4-3 to TRBJ2-1; D ambiguous. Trimming stripped 3 bases from V and 4 bases from J, with 10 bases between. CDR3 length: 14 residues. Germline V gene lookup returns CDR1 LGHNA and CDR2 YSLEER. CDR3 region: CASSQQAGYNEQFF. DNA of the CDR3: TGCGCCAGCAGCCAGCAGGCAGGTTACAATGAGCAGTTCTTC.

V usage is TRBV6-2 or TRBV6-3 and J usage is TRBJ1-1, with D possibly TRBD1 on 5 matching bases. Germline V CDR1 and CDR2: MNHEY, SVGEGT. The V gene lost 6 bases and the J gene lost 2 bases, with 13 bases spanning the gap. There are 14 residues in the CDR3. CDR3 amino acids: CASRRQGPNTEAFF. CDR3 sequence (DNA): TGTGCCAGCAGGCGGCAGGGCCCCAACACTGAAGCTTTCTTT.

This clonotype has more than one count but fewer than ten. CDR3 loop: CASSRVDSYNEQFF. In nucleotides, the CDR3 is TGCGCCAGCAGCCGGGTCGACTCCTACAATGAGCAGTTCTTC. This chain links TRBV5-1 with TRBJ2-1; D ambiguous. There are 14 residues in the CDR3. The germline V and J ends were trimmed by 4 bases and 0 bases, with 8 bases remaining between them. Germline CDR1 SGHRS, CDR2 YFSETQ. The full variable domain, in which reference TRBV5-1 and TRBJ2-1 provide the parts outside the CDR3, is KAGVTQTPRYLIKTRGQQVTLSCSPISGHRSVSWYQQTPGQGLQFLFEYFSETQRNKGNFPGRFSGRQFSNSRSEMNVSTLELGDSALYLCASSRVDSYNEQFFGPGTRLTVL.

The CDR3 here is CASSPGNEFYGYTF. CDR3 bases: TGTGCCAGCTCGCCCGGAAACGAGTTCTACGGCTACACCTTC. The J gene is TRBJ1-2, the V gene TRBV18; D is unclear. Trimming removed 6 bases at V and 8 bases at J, with 19 bases between. This CDR3 has 14 residues. The germline V gene encodes CDR1 KGHSH and CDR2 LQKENI.

This clonotype was counted only a few times. This chain links TRBV20-1 with TRBJ2-7, with D perhaps TRBD2 (6 bases). The germline V gene encodes CDR1 DFQATT and CDR2 SNEGSKA (reference sequence). The V end was cut by 0 bases, the J end by 7 bases, with 13 bases between. This CDR3 has 13 amino acids. CDR3 coding DNA: TGCAGTGCTAGAGACAAAAGGGAGGTGGAGCAGTACTTC. Protein product: CSARDKREVEQYF.

This chain joins TRBV5-4 and TRBJ2-5; TRBD2 might be the D (5 bases). The length of the CDR3 is 13 residues. Per germline, CDR1 SGHNT and CDR2 YYREEE (reference sequence). V lost 2 bases, J lost 5 bases, and 10 bases lay in between. The CDR3 region is CASSFWERETQYF. The CDR3 region has the DNA TGTGCCAGCAGCTTTTGGGAGAGGGAGACCCAGTACTTC.

The rearrangement uses TRBV5-1 and TRBJ1-1; 9 bases match TRBD1. The CDR3 totals 15 residues. Trimming at V came to 3 bases and at J to 5 bases, leaving 8 bases not matched to a gene. CDR1 is SGHRS and CDR2 is YFSETQ in the germline V gene. The chain's CDR3 is CASSSLQGASTEAFF. The CDR3 DNA reads TGCGCCAGCAGCTCCTTACAGGGGGCGAGTACTGAAGCTTTCTTT.

A few counts support this clonotype. The chain is built from TRBV5-5 and TRBJ2-2; a possible D gene is TRBD1 (6 bases). V was shortened by 6 bases and J by 0 bases, with 15 bases between the two germline ends. This CDR3 contains 16 residues. CDR1 is SGHKS, CDR2 YYEKEE, per germline (reference sequence). CDR3 coding DNA: TGTGCCAGCACCCTAAGGGGGACACCGAACACCGGGGAGCTGTTTTTT. It codes for CASTLRGTPNTGELFF.

This clonotype was seen more than once but under ten times. The V and J genes are TRBV29-1 and TRBJ1-2, with TRBD1 as a possible D gene (5 bases). Trimming stripped 6 bases from V and 8 bases from J, with 13 bases between. This CDR3 is built from 11 residues. CDR1 and CDR2 (germline): SQVTM, ANQGSEA. DNA of the CDR3: TGCAGCGTGGGGCGGCAGGGCGGCTACACCTTC. This codes for CSVGRQGGYTF.

This clonotype was counted between two and nine times. The chain couples TRBV7-2 to TRBJ2-3; 8 nucleotides align to TRBD2. With V trimmed by 5 bases and J by 0 bases, 4 bases remained unmatched. This CDR3 contains 15 residues. The germline gives CDR1 SGHTA, CDR2 FQGNSA. In DNA form, the CDR3 reads TGTGCCAGCAGCGTTAGCGGGGTCAGCACAGATACGCAGTATTTT. Translating gives CASSVSGVSTDTQYF.

This clonotype was counted a few times. V is TRBV7-2 and J is TRBJ2-5; TRBD2 matches 9 bases. The CDR3 length is 17 residues. J lost 2 bases, V lost 5 bases, and 12 bases had no gene match. Germline V gene data show CDR1 as SGHTA and CDR2 as FQGNSA. The CDR3 DNA sequence: TGTGCCAGCAGCCAGGTCGCGGGGGGGCTCTTACAAGAGACCCAGTACTTC. Translating it yields CASSQVAGGLLQETQYF.

V is TRBV15 and J is TRBJ1-5, with D perhaps matching TRBD1 (5 bases). Deletions cut 0 bases from V and 3 bases from J, with 9 bases between. This CDR3 region has 15 residues. CDR1 is LNHNV, CDR2 YYDKDF, per germline (reference sequence). The CDR3 DNA is TGTGCCACCAGCAGAGAGACAGATTTCAATCAGCCCCAGCATTTT. Translated: CATSRETDFNQPQHF.

The chain employs TRBV29-1 and TRBJ2-2; D might be TRBD1 (5 bases). Trimming left V 1 base short and J 0 bases short, with 12 bases between. The CDR3 totals 16 residues. The germline V gene has CDR1 SQVTM and CDR2 ANQGSEA. This chain's CDR3 is CSVEGVDRTNTGELFF. CDR3 DNA sequence: TGCAGCGTTGAAGGGGTTGACAGAACGAACACCGGGGAGCTGTTTTTT.